Presented here are 4 T cell receptor beta chains from one specimen sequenced in a study of OX40 agonist ivuxolimab in advanced cancers. TCRdb keeps only in-frame clones here, not all; method: immunoSEQ multiplex PCR. The sample has approximately 110,000 clones, 85% to 95% seen once. The material was CD4+ or CD8+ T cells sorted from blood, obtained in a trial of the OX40 agonist ivuxolimab. The source of these receptors is an adult with an advanced solid tumor such as melanoma, head and neck, liver or kidney cancer.

The gene calls are TRBV18 and TRBJ2-5, with TRBD1 as a possible D gene (6 bases). With 1 base removed from V and 4 bases from J, the gap between germline ends came to 10 bases. The CDR3 runs 14 residues. Germline-derived CDR1 and CDR2 are KGHSH and LQKENI. CDR3 sequence reads: CASSPRGGRETQYF. CDR3 coding DNA: TGTGCCAGCTCACCACGAGGGGGTCGAGAGACCCAGTACTTC.

The chain employs TRBV14 and TRBJ1-2, with 7 bases fitting TRBD1. The CDR3 is 16 residues long. V lost 1 base and J lost 8; bases outside the gene matches: 13. The germline V gene encodes CDR1 SGHDN and CDR2 FVKESK. In nucleotides, the CDR3 is TGTGCCAGCAGCCAAGTGTCGGCAGGGGGGGATGGAGGCTACACCTTC. Amino acids: CASSQVSAGGDGGYTF.

The chain joins TRBV5-6 to TRBJ2-2; possible D gene TRBD2, 6 bases. The ends were cut back, 7 bases at V and 7 bases at J, with 11 bases in the middle. This CDR3 region has 12 residues. Germline CDR1 and CDR2: SGHDT and YYEEEE. In DNA, the CDR3 is TGTGCCAGCGGGAGGCTCAACGGGGAGCTGTTTTTT. Translation: CASGRLNGELFF.

The chain is built from TRBV5-8 and TRBJ1-2, with 8 bases fitting TRBD1. From germline, CDR1 is SGHTS and CDR2 YDEGEE. J lost 6 bases, V lost 4 bases, and 8 bases had no gene match. This CDR3 spans 14 amino acids. CDR3 bases: TGTGCCAGCAGCCGAACAGGGGGGGAGAATGGCTACACCTTC. It specifies CASSRTGGENGYTF. The full variable domain, its missing parts supplied by reference TRBV5-8 and TRBJ1-2, is EAGVTQSPTHLIKTRGQQATLRCSPISGHTSVYWYQQALGLGLQFLLWYDEGEERNRGNFPPRFSGRQFPNYSSELNVNALELEDSALYLCASSRTGGENGYTFGSGTRLTVV.